This TCR beta chain was found in a study of CD8+CD57+ T cells in acquired aplastic anemia. According to the study, genomic DNA was the template for TCR beta VDJ and CDR3 profiling. TCRdb called the reads again in MiXCR, with one record for every CDR3 protein. Of about 270,000 distinct CDR3 sequences listed, 55% to 65% are singletons. Remarks on this clonotype: Its antigen is undetermined.

Study outcomes and limitations: Comparison of patients with controls identified almost 30 shared CD8+ CDR3 sequences. Patients did not significantly differ from controls in CD8+ Simpson's diversity.

The V gene's germline CDR1 is DFQATT and CDR2 SNEGSKA (reference sequence). The CDR3 consists of 13 residues. V was clipped by 5 bases and J by 8 bases, with 16 bases between them. The chain carries TRBV20-1 and TRBJ2-1; D not resolved. Sequenced material: sorted CD4+, CD8+, or CD8+CD57+ T cells (not recorded which) from PBMCs. The receptor comes from a human donor with severe aplastic anemia or a healthy control (not recorded which). CDR3 region: CSAPGPVGYEQFF. CDR3 sequence (DNA): TGCAGTGCTCCCGGACCAGTAGGCTATGAGCAGTTCTTC.